This T cell receptor (beta chain) comes out of a study of blood T cell repertoires in COVID-19. As for the study in general: Donors in the United States, Italy and Spain gave samples during acute or convalescent COVID-19. In each case, the material was cDNA or gDNA derived from T cells, B-cell-depleted T cells, or PBMCs.

The CDR3 consists of 15 residues. Germline CDR1 SGHTA, CDR2 FQGTGA. V was shortened by 5 bases and J by 2 bases, with 15 bases between the two germline ends. The assay was immunoSEQ multiplex PCR, and TCRdb's table has in-frame clones only and misses some. The sample includes fewer than 350,000 clones, around 81% seen only once; the top ten take 2.5% to 3%. The receptor's source is a woman in her sixties or seventies with active or convalescent COVID-19. The sequenced sample was peripheral blood. The chain uses TRBV7-3 and TRBJ1-1; D not resolved. The CDR3 DNA reads as TGTGCCAGCAGCCCTCACGGTCCTCAAAACACTGAAGCTTTCTTT. Translation gives CASSPHGPQNTEAFF.